This TCR beta chain was sequenced for a study of blood T cell repertoires in COVID-19. Study overall: Acute-phase and convalescent COVID-19 samples originated in the United States, Italy and Spain.

From germline, CDR1 is MNHEY and CDR2 SVGAGI. V was shortened by 6 bases and J by 6 bases, with 14 bases between the two germline ends. The CDR3 runs to 13 residues. Clones were read by immunoSEQ multiplex PCR, and TCRdb kept only the in-frame ones, dropping some. The sample records 160,000 or so clones, more than 65% being singletons. Sequenced sample: peripheral blood. The chain employs TRBV6-5 and TRBJ1-2; tentatively, D is TRBD1 (5 bases). The receptor comes from a woman in her 50s with acute or convalescent COVID-19. CDR3 nucleotide sequence: TGTGCCAGCAGCACTCAGGGAAGGGATGGCTACACCTTC. Its translation: CASSTQGRDGYTF.